This TCR beta chain was recorded in a study of radiation and T cells in renal cell carcinoma. Germline CDR1 SQVTM, CDR2 ANQGSEA. The CDR3 contains 14 residues. V shed 7 bases, J shed 9 bases, and the junction held 15 bases outside the gene matches. This table comes from immunoSEQ multiplex PCR, and its TCRdb copy is limited to in-frame clones, with some not included. The sample has about 65,000 clones, around three quarters seen once; the top ten hold roughly 7%. Time point indicated: blood 2 weeks post-SBRT. Documented treatment: 15 Gy SBRT to primary tumor, nephrectomy 4 weeks later. The sequence came from a man in his sixties with renal cell carcinoma. The V and J genes are TRBV29-1 and TRBJ2-1, with 7 bases fitting TRBD2. The material was blood, obtained from a patient whose treatment included radiotherapy and nephrectomy. CDR3 sequence reads: CSGRAGELRGEQFF. In DNA, the CDR3 is TGCAGCGGGCGGGCGGGAGAGTTGCGGGGTGAGCAGTTCTTC.